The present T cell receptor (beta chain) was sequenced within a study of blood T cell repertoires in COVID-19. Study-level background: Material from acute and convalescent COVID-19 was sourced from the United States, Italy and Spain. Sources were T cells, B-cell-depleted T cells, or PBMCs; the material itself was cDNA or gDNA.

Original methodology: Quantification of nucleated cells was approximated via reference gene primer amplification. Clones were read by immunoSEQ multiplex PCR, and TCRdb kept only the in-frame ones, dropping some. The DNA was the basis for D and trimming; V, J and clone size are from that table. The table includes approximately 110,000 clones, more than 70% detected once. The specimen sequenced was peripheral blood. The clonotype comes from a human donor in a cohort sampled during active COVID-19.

This CDR3 is CAISETGQSNEKLFF. For the CDR3, the DNA is TGTGCCATCAGTGAGACGGGACAGAGCAATGAAAAACTGTTTTTT. This rearrangement joins TRBV10-3 to TRBJ1-4; TRBD1 agrees at 7 bases. V lost 2 bases and J lost 5; bases outside the gene matches: 5. CDR3 length: 15 amino acids. The V gene's germline CDR1 is ENHRY and CDR2 SYGVKD.